Shown below are 2 T cell receptor beta chains from a single sample sequenced in a study of cytomegalovirus exposure and HLA in healthy donors. This PCR relied on a set of 60 Vbeta primers and 13 Jbeta primers. Repertoires were generated with immunoSEQ multiplex PCR, while TCRdb's copy carries only in-frame clones and drops some. The data hold around 140,000 clones, with roughly 9.7% observed a single time. Sequenced sample: PBMCs. All receptors come from a man in his fifties in good health and CMV-seronegative.

This rearrangement joins TRBV21-1 to TRBJ1-5; TRBD1 is taken as the D call from the table, unchecked against the DNA. TRBV21-1 is labeled a pseudogene. CDR3 length: 16 residues. The CDR3 DNA is TGTGCCAGCAGCACAACCGGGACAGATAGCAATCAGCCCCAGCATTTT. Protein product: CASSTTGTDSNQPQHF.

The J gene is TRBJ2-5, the V gene TRBV10-1; unclear D gene. Trimming shortened V by 2 bases and J by 1 base, and 8 bases separated the two germline ends. The CDR3 has 14 amino acids. Germline V CDR1 and CDR2: WNHNN, SYGVQD (reference sequence). The CDR3 reads CASSEGGSQETQYF. CDR3 bases: TGCGCCAGCAGTGAGGGCGGTAGCCAAGAGACCCAGTACTTC.